This record covers a single T cell receptor (beta chain). The data were taken from a study of cytomegalovirus exposure and HLA in healthy donors. The study ran its PCR with 60 Vbeta and 13 Jbeta primers. TCRdb's table, derived via immunoSEQ multiplex PCR, lists solely in-frame clones and lacks some. Here the sample spans more than 150,000 clones, almost 80% being singletons. Trimming stripped 5 bases from V and 2 bases from J, with 14 bases between. CDR3 size: 15 residues. Germline assignment: CDR1 SGHVS and CDR2 FQNEAQ. This receptor was identified in a male donor in good health and CMV-seronegative. Sequences were obtained from PBMCs. The rearrangement joins TRBV7-8 to TRBJ2-3; possibly TRBD2 for D (6 bases). CDR3 sequence (DNA): TGTGCCAGCAGCCCGGGACTTGATGACACAGATACGCAGTATTTT. The encoded protein is CASSPGLDDTDTQYF.